This passage covers 21 T cell receptor beta chains from one sample sequenced in a study of blood T cell repertoires in COVID-19. TCRdb's table, derived via immunoSEQ multiplex PCR, lists solely in-frame clones and lacks some. The table has about 84,000 clones, 75% to 85% seen once. The source material was peripheral blood. Source of these receptors: a woman of 80 years or more with acute or convalescent COVID-19.

The chain employs TRBV7-2 and TRBJ1-6, with 7 bases matching TRBD1. The CDR3 runs to 15 residues. J was trimmed by 9 bases and V by 4 bases; bases with no gene match: 9. CDR1 is SGHTA, CDR2 FQGNSA, per germline. The CDR3 loop is CASSSRASGGSPLHF. The DNA for the CDR3 is TGTGCCAGCAGCTCCCGAGCGTCAGGGGGTTCACCCCTCCACTTT.

This sequence joins TRBV13 and TRBJ2-4; 11 positions match TRBD2. Germline V CDR1 and CDR2: PRHDT, FYEKMQ (reference sequence). Germline trimming cut 5 bases from V and 3 bases from J; bases unmatched to any gene: 9. CDR3 length equals 17 residues. The CDR3 region is CASSGGLAGRGKNIQYF. CDR3 nucleotide sequence: TGTGCCAGCAGCGGAGGACTAGCGGGTCGGGGCAAAAACATTCAGTACTTC.

The chain carries TRBV10-1 and TRBJ2-7; D is uncertain. The CDR3 sequence is 15 residues long. The germline CDR1 and CDR2 sequences are WNHNN and SYGVQD (reference sequence). The V gene lost 6 bases and the J gene lost 2 bases, with 17 bases spanning the gap. The CDR3 region is CASRASGSQTYEQYF. For the CDR3, the DNA is TGCGCCAGCAGGGCCTCCGGGTCTCAAACCTACGAGCAGTACTTC.

The V gene is TRBV4-3, the J gene TRBJ1-2; TRBD1 agrees at 8 bases. Per the germline V gene, CDR1 is LGHNA and CDR2 is YSLEER. The V gene end was trimmed by 2 bases and the J gene end by 0 bases; junction bases not matched to a gene: 5. The CDR3 loop spans 16 amino acids. The CDR3 here is CASSQMTGAANYGYTF. CDR3 coding DNA: TGCGCCAGCAGCCAAATGACAGGGGCAGCTAACTATGGCTACACCTTC.

Written as DNA, the CDR3 is TGTGCCAGCAGTTTATCCTTTCCAGGCAGGAACCCCTACGAGCAGTACTTC. The encoded protein is CASSLSFPGRNPYEQYF. The chain employs TRBV27 and TRBJ2-7, with D unresolved. The V end lost 0 bases, the J end lost 2 bases, and 17 bases lay between the germline ends. CDR3 size: 17 residues. Germline V gene sequence: CDR1 MNHEY, CDR2 SMNVEV (reference sequence).

The chain is built from TRBV7-3 and TRBJ1-6; D unresolved. From germline, CDR1 is SGHTA and CDR2 FQGTGA. The V gene lost 2 bases and the J gene lost 10 bases, with 9 bases spanning the gap. The length of the CDR3 is 13 residues. CDR3 nucleotide sequence: TGTGCCAGCAGCTTAGGGCCGCTCTCACCCCTCCACTTT. Translating gives CASSLGPLSPLHF.

The V gene is TRBV25-1, the J gene TRBJ2-3; no clear D gene. V lost 6 bases and J lost 4, with 11 bases in between. The CDR3 is made up of 13 amino acids. The germline gives CDR1 MGHDK, CDR2 SYGVNS. Here the CDR3 reads CASRTSAPDTQYF. CDR3 DNA: TGTGCCAGCAGGACTTCAGCCCCAGATACGCAGTATTTT.

The chain links TRBV19 to TRBJ2-7; TRBD1 might be the D (5 bases). The CDR3 loop spans 13 amino acids. Germline V gene lookup returns CDR1 LNHDA and CDR2 SQIVND (reference sequence). The V end was cut by 5 bases, the J end by 5 bases, with 13 bases between. CDR3 bases: TGTGCCAGTAGTGTTCCTAAGGGGCACGAGCAGTACTTC. Protein product: CASSVPKGHEQYF. The variable domain in full, with the rest retrieved from reference TRBV19 and TRBJ2-7, is DGGITQSPKYLFRKEGQNVTLSCEQNLNHDAMYWYRQDPGQGLRLIYYSQIVNDFQKGDIAEGYSVSREKKESFPLTVTSAQKNPTAFYLCASSVPKGHEQYFGPGTRLTVT.

The V and J genes are TRBV5-8 and TRBJ2-4, with D perhaps matching TRBD1 (6 bases). Trimming cost V 3 bases and J 4 bases, with 17 bases left between them. The germline CDR1 and CDR2 sequences are SGHTS and YDEGEE. The CDR3 has 16 residues. The CDR3 bases are TGTGCCAGCAGCTCGGGACACACTAAAGCGAAAAACATTCAGTACTTC. As protein: CASSSGHTKAKNIQYF.

This chain links TRBV11-2 with TRBJ1-6; 10 bases match TRBD1. V lost 5 bases and J lost 11; bases outside the gene matches: 6. Germline values: CDR1 SGHAT, CDR2 FQNNGV. CDR3 length: 14 residues. The CDR3 spells CASSNMGQGTPLHF. CDR3 sequence (DNA): TGTGCCAGCAGCAACATGGGACAGGGGACACCCCTCCACTTT.

This sequence joins TRBV4-1 and TRBJ2-7; tentative D call: TRBD2 (6 bases). Deletions cut 1 base from V and 1 base from J, with 11 bases between. The CDR3 is 15 residues long. Germline loops: CDR1 MGHRA, CDR2 YSYEKL. CDR3 region: CASSQVGGSSYEQYF. CDR3 in DNA: TGCGCCAGCAGCCAAGTCGGGGGTTCTTCCTACGAGCAGTACTTC.

This clone has just one count. The J gene is TRBJ1-1, the V gene TRBV3-1 (or the pseudogene TRBV3-2), with D perhaps matching TRBD1 (5 bases). Trimming cost V 0 bases and J 8 bases, with 13 bases left between them. CDR3 size: 14 residues. Germline assignment: CDR1 LGHDT and CDR2 YNNKEL (reference sequence). The CDR3 loop reads CASSQDSGGREAFF. CDR3 nucleotides: TGTGCCAGCAGCCAAGATTCGGGGGGGAGGGAAGCTTTCTTT.

This sequence joins TRBV3-1 (or the pseudogene TRBV3-2) and TRBJ1-1; 11 bases map to TRBD1. CDR1 and CDR2 (germline): LGHDT, YNNKEL (reference sequence). V was clipped by 4 bases and J by 5 bases; unmatched bases: 6. The CDR3 has 15 amino acids. The CDR3 DNA follows: TGTGCCAGCAGCCCCTGGACAGGGGGCCGGACTGAAGCTTTCTTT. It encodes CASSPWTGGRTEAFF.

This clone was seen more than once but under ten times. J is TRBJ2-3 and V is TRBV9; 8 positions match TRBD2. The CDR3 contains 11 residues. J gave up 14 bases and V 3 bases, and 5 bases lay outside the gene matches. In germline, CDR1 is SGDLS, CDR2 YYNGEE. The CDR3 coding sequence is TGTGCCAGCAGCGCGGGAGGGCCGCTGTATTTT. It is translated as CASSAGGPLYF.

This clone was observed once. The J gene is TRBJ2-1, the V gene TRBV7-8; the match to TRBD2 covers 16 bases. Germline CDR1 is SGHVS and CDR2 is FQNEAQ. The CDR3 runs to 21 residues. V trimming: 1 base; J trimming: 0 bases; junction bases outside the gene matches: 9. The CDR3 nucleotides read TGTGCCAGCAGCTTAGGACTTGCGGGACTAGCGGGAGGGGCCTCCTACAATGAGCAGTTCTTC. As protein: CASSLGLAGLAGGASYNEQFF.

This clone was counted once. The rearrangement joins TRBV7-2 to TRBJ2-2; 8 bases align to TRBD1. With 4 bases clipped from V and 5 bases from J, the junction kept 6 bases outside the gene matches. Germline V gives CDR1 SGHTA, CDR2 FQGNSA. This CDR3 region has 15 residues. The DNA for the CDR3 is TGTGCCAGCAGCTCCGCAGGGGGCCGGACCGGGGAGCTGTTTTTT. Amino acids: CASSSAGGRTGELFF.

The rearrangement joins TRBV2 to TRBJ2-5, with a possible D match to TRBD2 (6 bases). The V gene's germline CDR1 is SNHLY and CDR2 FYNNEI. The CDR3 covers 16 residues. The V gene lost 7 bases and the J gene lost 1 base, with 19 bases spanning the gap. In nucleotides, the CDR3 is TGTGCCAGCAACCTCGGAGGGAGAACTACCCAAGAGACCCAGTACTTC. Protein product: CASNLGGRTTQETQYF.

The chain recombines TRBV5-1 with TRBJ2-7; 7 positions match TRBD1. Per the germline V gene, CDR1 is SGHRS and CDR2 is YFSETQ. CDR3 length: 16 amino acids. The V and J ends lost 1 base and 4 bases, in that order; junction bases with no gene match: 11. The DNA of the CDR3 is TGCGCCAGCAGCTTGTTTCCAGGGACAGAGGGTTACGAGCAGTACTTC. Translation gives CASSLFPGTEGYEQYF.

This clone was counted many times. The V call is TRBV28, the J call TRBJ2-1; perhaps TRBD2 as D (5 bases). CDR1 and CDR2 from the germline V gene are MDHEN and SYDVKM. CDR3 length: 15 amino acids. V lost 2 bases and J 5 bases, leaving 13 bases between the germline ends. The CDR3 reads CASSLVAGQHNEQFF. The CDR3 bases are TGTGCCAGCAGTTTAGTGGCGGGTCAGCACAATGAGCAGTTCTTC.

V gene TRBV2 combines with J gene TRBJ2-2; TRBD1 matches 11 bases. Losses at the gene ends were 6 bases for V and 4 bases for J; bases not matched to a gene: 1. The CDR3 runs to 14 residues. Germline assignment: CDR1 SNHLY and CDR2 FYNNEI. The CDR3 DNA follows: TGTGCCAGCAGAGGGACAGGGGGCACCGGGGAGCTGTTTTTT. Translating gives CASRGTGGTGELFF.

This clone was observed once. The V gene is TRBV7-2, the J gene TRBJ2-1; maybe TRBD2 (6 bases). The V gene lost 5 bases and the J gene lost 8 bases, with 13 bases spanning the gap. Looked up from germline, CDR1 is SGHTA and CDR2 is FQGNSA. This CDR3 is built from 13 residues. Written as DNA, the CDR3 is TGTGCCAGCAGCCTAGGGACTCGCTATGAGCAGTTCTTC. Residues: CASSLGTRYEQFF. Together with reference TRBV7-2 and TRBJ2-1, the CDR3 gives the full variable domain: GAGVSQSPSNKVTEKGKDVELRCDPISGHTALYWYRQSLGQGLEFLIYFQGNSAPDKSGLPSDRFSAERTGGSVSTLTIQRTQQEDSAVYLCASSLGTRYEQFFGPGTRLTVL.